The table lists the clone carrying this T cell receptor (beta chain) with a count of one. Profiled with immunoSEQ multiplex PCR; TCRdb holds only in-frame clones, not every one. The sample has approximately 290,000 clones; over 75% are singletons. This entry comes from a study of blood T cell repertoires in COVID-19. Germline assignment: CDR1 SGHTS and CDR2 YDEGEE. The CDR3 consists of 15 residues. V gave up 4 bases and J gave up 7 bases, with 21 bases separating them. Sequencing was carried out using PBMCs or T cells enriched from blood (not recorded which). The rearrangement joins TRBV5-8 to TRBJ2-7, with D maybe TRBD2 (6 bases). The sequence was collected from a woman in her 30s who had recovered from COVID-19. This CDR3 is CASSLRGAGREEQYF. CDR3 sequence (DNA): TGTGCCAGCAGCCTACGTGGGGCCGGCCGGGAGGAGCAGTACTTC.